These T cell receptor beta chains were read from a single sample in a study of OX40 agonist ivuxolimab in advanced cancers. The data were produced by immunoSEQ multiplex PCR, yet TCRdb's version contains in-frame clones alone and is incomplete. The table records over 60,000 clones, around 85% of them present only once. Sample: CD4+ or CD8+ T cells sorted from blood, taken in a trial of the OX40 agonist ivuxolimab. Receptors originate from an adult with an advanced solid tumor such as melanoma, head and neck, liver or kidney cancer. Both conserved end residues are part of each CDR3. A D gene is named only where the DNA matches it firmly. Expanded clones are given a class, and other clones once, few, many or no size at all.

abundance: .; j_gene: TRBJ1-5; d_gene: TRBD1; v_gene: TRBV6-1; CDR3nt: TGTGCCAGCAGTAAGGGACAGACAGATCAGCCCCAGCATTTT; CDR3aa: CASSKGQTDQPQHF
abundance: .; j_gene: TRBJ2-7; d_gene: .; v_gene: TRBV7-8; CDR3nt: TGTGCCAGCAGCTTAGATGTAGGGACCGAGCAGTACTTC; CDR3aa: CASSLDVGTEQYF
abundance: .; j_gene: TRBJ2-7; d_gene: .; v_gene: TRBV7-6; CDR3nt: TGTGCCAGCAGCTTATCCAGGGAAGGCGAGCAGTACTTC; CDR3aa: CASSLSREGEQYF
abundance: .; j_gene: TRBJ2-5; d_gene: .; v_gene: TRBV6-6; CDR3nt: TGTGCCAGCAGTTACCGACAGGAAGAGACCCAGTACTTC; CDR3aa: CASSYRQEETQYF
abundance: .; j_gene: TRBJ1-5; d_gene: TRBD1; v_gene: TRBV11-2; CDR3nt: TGTGCCAGCAGCTTAGATCTTGGGGACAGGGGCCAGCCCCAGCATTTT; CDR3aa: CASSLDLGDRGQPQHF
abundance: .; j_gene: TRBJ2-3; d_gene: .; v_gene: TRBV10-1; CDR3nt: TGCGCCAGCAGTGAGTCGGGGGGCGCCGGCACAGATACGCAGTATTTT; CDR3aa: CASSESGGAGTDTQYF
abundance: .; j_gene: TRBJ1-1; d_gene: TRBD1; v_gene: TRBV6-6; CDR3nt: TGTGCCAGCACCGGACAGGTGAACACTGAAGCTTTCTTT; CDR3aa: CASTGQVNTEAFF
abundance: once; j_gene: TRBJ2-5; d_gene: TRBD2; v_gene: TRBV4-1; CDR3nt: TGCGCCAGCAGCCGCACCGGCGGGAGTGAGGAGACCCAGTACTTC; CDR3aa: CASSRTGGSEETQYF
abundance: once; j_gene: TRBJ2-7; d_gene: TRBD2; v_gene: TRBV9; CDR3nt: TGTGCCAGCAGCGTAGAACCTAGCGGGCCCTACGAGCAGTACTTC; CDR3aa: CASSVEPSGPYEQYF
abundance: .; j_gene: TRBJ1-5; d_gene: .; v_gene: TRBV7-2; CDR3nt: TGTGCCAGCAGCTTAGAGGCAGGGAATCAGCCCCAGCATTTT; CDR3aa: CASSLEAGNQPQHF
abundance: .; j_gene: TRBJ1-1; d_gene: TRBD1; v_gene: TRBV7-3; CDR3nt: TGTGCCAGCAGCCCGGACAGGGTAACAGCTTTCTTT; CDR3aa: CASSPDRVTAFF
abundance: .; j_gene: TRBJ1-2; d_gene: TRBD1; v_gene: TRBV5-6; CDR3nt: TGTGCCAGCAGCGGCCCGGACAGGGGGTTGGATGGCTACACCTTC; CDR3aa: CASSGPDRGLDGYTF
abundance: .; j_gene: TRBJ2-7; d_gene: .; v_gene: TRBV5-1; CDR3nt: TGCGCCAGCAGCTTGGGAGGACCCATAGGGGTCTATCTGTACTTC; CDR3aa: CASSLGGPIGVYLYF
abundance: .; j_gene: TRBJ1-1; d_gene: TRBD1; v_gene: TRBV10-3; CDR3nt: TGTGCCATCACCCTGACAGGGTTTGGCACTGAAGCTTTCTTT; CDR3aa: CAITLTGFGTEAFF
abundance: .; j_gene: TRBJ2-2; d_gene: .; v_gene: TRBV19; CDR3nt: TGTGCCAGTAGTATGAGGGGCCTGATGAAGGAGCTGTTTTTT; CDR3aa: CASSMRGLMKELFF
abundance: .; j_gene: TRBJ1-5; d_gene: .; v_gene: TRBV18; CDR3nt: TGTGCCAGCGCGGTGGACGCCGGTAGCAATCAGCCCCAGCATTTT; CDR3aa: CASAVDAGSNQPQHF
abundance: .; j_gene: TRBJ2-6; d_gene: .; v_gene: TRBV10-2; CDR3nt: TGCGCCAGCAGTGAGTCCCTCTTCTCTGGGGCCAACGTCCTGACTTTC; CDR3aa: CASSESLFSGANVLTF
abundance: .; j_gene: TRBJ1-1; d_gene: TRBD1; v_gene: TRBV19; CDR3nt: TGTGCCAGTAGTATAATGGGACAGGGAGGCACTGAAGCTTTCTTT; CDR3aa: CASSIMGQGGTEAFF
abundance: .; j_gene: TRBJ2-7; d_gene: .; v_gene: TRBV6-1; CDR3nt: TGTGCCAGCAGTGGGTCGGGACGGGCGCTTATTGAGCAGTACTTC; CDR3aa: CASSGSGRALIEQYF
abundance: .; j_gene: TRBJ2-2; d_gene: .; v_gene: TRBV11-2; CDR3nt: TGTGCCAGCAGCTTAGTGGCAGGGAGCAACGGGGAGCTGTTTTTT; CDR3aa: CASSLVAGSNGELFF
abundance: .; j_gene: TRBJ2-7; d_gene: .; v_gene: TRBV6-6; CDR3nt: TGTGCCAGCAATTGGGCAGGGCATCCCTACGAGCAGTACTTC; CDR3aa: CASNWAGHPYEQYF
abundance: .; j_gene: TRBJ2-7; d_gene: .; v_gene: TRBV29-1; CDR3nt: TGCAGCGTTGGGGGGGACTCCTACGAGCAGTACTTC; CDR3aa: CSVGGDSYEQYF
abundance: .; j_gene: TRBJ2-7; d_gene: .; v_gene: TRBV6-6; CDR3nt: TGTGCCAGCAGTCTACAGGGAGGATTAGGCTACGAGCAGTACTTC; CDR3aa: CASSLQGGLGYEQYF
abundance: .; j_gene: TRBJ1-5; d_gene: .; v_gene: TRBV30; CDR3nt: TGTGCCTGGAGTGGCCTCGGGGGGCAGCCCCAGCATTTT; CDR3aa: CAWSGLGGQPQHF
abundance: .; j_gene: TRBJ1-2; d_gene: .; v_gene: TRBV19; CDR3nt: TGTGCCAGTAGTATGAGGACAGATGGCTACACCTTC; CDR3aa: CASSMRTDGYTF
abundance: few; j_gene: TRBJ1-1; d_gene: .; v_gene: TRBV25-1; CDR3nt: TGTGCCAGCGCCCACGGAAACTCGGGAGCTTTCTTT; CDR3aa: CASAHGNSGAFF
abundance: .; j_gene: TRBJ2-3; d_gene: .; v_gene: TRBV27; CDR3nt: TGTGCCAGCATCCCACAGAAAGGGGGGCAGGATACGCAGTATTTT; CDR3aa: CASIPQKGGQDTQYF
abundance: .; j_gene: TRBJ2-2; d_gene: .; v_gene: TRBV29-1; CDR3nt: TGCAGCGTTCGGAGTTCGTTCGAAGGAAGGGGGGAGCTGTTTTTT; CDR3aa: CSVRSSFEGRGELFF
abundance: .; j_gene: TRBJ1-5; d_gene: TRBD1; v_gene: TRBV30; CDR3nt: TGTGCCTGGAGTCATGGACAGGGTAGCAATCAGCCCCAGCATTTT; CDR3aa: CAWSHGQGSNQPQHF
abundance: .; j_gene: TRBJ2-1; d_gene: TRBD2; v_gene: TRBV11-3; CDR3nt: TGTGCCAGCAGCCAGCGGGGGAGGTCCTACAATGAGCAGTTCTTC; CDR3aa: CASSQRGRSYNEQFF
abundance: .; j_gene: TRBJ1-4; d_gene: .; v_gene: TRBV5-1; CDR3nt: TGCGCCAGCAGCTACGGGGGCAGTCATAATGAAAAACTGTTTTTT; CDR3aa: CASSYGGSHNEKLFF
abundance: once; j_gene: TRBJ1-2; d_gene: .; v_gene: TRBV6-5; CDR3nt: TGTGCCAGCAGTTCCCCCGGAGTCAACGGTGGCTACACCTTC; CDR3aa: CASSSPGVNGGYTF
abundance: .; j_gene: TRBJ2-2; d_gene: .; v_gene: TRBV5-6; CDR3nt: TGTGCCAGCACGAGGGTTCCCGGGGAGCTGTTTTTT; CDR3aa: CASTRVPGELFF
abundance: .; j_gene: TRBJ1-3; d_gene: .; v_gene: TRBV7-4; CDR3nt: TGTGCCAGCAGCACAACTCATACTGGAAACACCATATATTTT; CDR3aa: CASSTTHTGNTIYF
abundance: .; j_gene: TRBJ1-5; d_gene: TRBD1; v_gene: TRBV2; CDR3nt: TGTGCCAGCAGTCCAATTGACAGGGTAGGTCAGCCCCAGCATTTT; CDR3aa: CASSPIDRVGQPQHF
abundance: .; j_gene: TRBJ1-2; d_gene: .; v_gene: TRBV7-9; CDR3nt: TGTGCCAGCAGCTCCGTGACCGGACAGTTCGGCTACACCTTC; CDR3aa: CASSSVTGQFGYTF
abundance: .; j_gene: TRBJ2-2; d_gene: .; v_gene: TRBV6-1; CDR3nt: TGTGCCAGCAGTTTGATCGGCGGGGAGCTGTTTTTT; CDR3aa: CASSLIGGELFF
abundance: .; j_gene: TRBJ2-2; d_gene: .; v_gene: TRBV4-1; CDR3nt: TGCGCCAGCAGCCAAAGGGACACCGGGGAGCTGTTTTTT; CDR3aa: CASSQRDTGELFF
abundance: .; j_gene: TRBJ2-7; d_gene: TRBD1; v_gene: TRBV2; CDR3nt: TGTGCCAATTCCGGGACAGGGTACGAGCAGTACTTC; CDR3aa: CANSGTGYEQYF
abundance: .; j_gene: TRBJ1-6; d_gene: .; v_gene: TRBV5-1; CDR3nt: TGCGCCAGCAGCCCACTAAGTGCGGCTAATTCACCCCTCCACTTT; CDR3aa: CASSPLSAANSPLHF
abundance: few; j_gene: TRBJ1-5; d_gene: .; v_gene: TRBV28; CDR3nt: TGTGCCAGCAGTACTCTCAAGAGTGCGAATCAGCCCCAGCATTTT; CDR3aa: CASSTLKSANQPQHF
abundance: .; j_gene: TRBJ1-3; d_gene: .; v_gene: TRBV19; CDR3nt: TGTGCCAGTAGTATAGTGCTCGGCTCGGGAGGAAACACCATATATTTT; CDR3aa: CASSIVLGSGGNTIYF
abundance: once; j_gene: TRBJ1-1; d_gene: .; v_gene: TRBV21-1; CDR3nt: TGTGCCAGCAGAACTAAGGGGCAGAAGAACACTGAAGCTTTCTTT; CDR3aa: CASRTKGQKNTEAFF
abundance: .; j_gene: TRBJ1-2; d_gene: .; v_gene: TRBV5-1; CDR3nt: TGCGCCAGCAGGGGCTATAACTATGGCTACACCTTC; CDR3aa: CASRGYNYGYTF
abundance: medium-sized; j_gene: TRBJ1-5; d_gene: TRBD1; v_gene: TRBV19; CDR3nt: TGTGCCAGTAAGGGGATTGGAGGGGGCTTCAATCAGCCCCAGCATTTT; CDR3aa: CASKGIGGGFNQPQHF
abundance: .; j_gene: TRBJ1-5; d_gene: .; v_gene: TRBV28; CDR3nt: TGTGCCAGCAGTTTACCCAATCAGCCCCAGCATTTT; CDR3aa: CASSLPNQPQHF
abundance: .; j_gene: TRBJ2-7; d_gene: .; v_gene: TRBV11-2; CDR3nt: TGTGCCAGCAGCCCCTCAGGAGGGGAGTTTCGCGAGCAGTACTTC; CDR3aa: CASSPSGGEFREQYF
abundance: .; j_gene: TRBJ1-2; d_gene: TRBD1; v_gene: TRBV4-3; CDR3nt: TGCGCCAGCAGCCGGACCGGGACAGGGGGCCTTGGCTACACCTTC; CDR3aa: CASSRTGTGGLGYTF
abundance: .; j_gene: TRBJ1-1; d_gene: .; v_gene: TRBV6-1; CDR3nt: TGTGCCAGCTTCGGGGTGTACACTGAAGCTTTCTTT; CDR3aa: CASFGVYTEAFF
abundance: .; j_gene: TRBJ2-5; d_gene: .; v_gene: TRBV2; CDR3nt: TGTGCCAGCAAAAAGGAAGGAGAGACCCAGTACTTC; CDR3aa: CASKKEGETQYF
abundance: .; j_gene: TRBJ2-2; d_gene: TRBD2; v_gene: TRBV28; CDR3nt: TGTGCCAGCACCTGGGTGGTAGCGGGGGGGAACACCGGGGAGCTGTTTTTT; CDR3aa: CASTWVVAGGNTGELFF
abundance: .; j_gene: TRBJ2-1; d_gene: .; v_gene: TRBV7-9; CDR3nt: TGTGCCAGCAGCTATAGGAAGGTAGCCTCCTACAATGAGCAGTTCTTC; CDR3aa: CASSYRKVASYNEQFF
abundance: .; j_gene: TRBJ2-7; d_gene: TRBD1; v_gene: TRBV29-1; CDR3nt: TGCAGCGTTGCGACCGGACAGGGCTACGAGCAGTACTTC; CDR3aa: CSVATGQGYEQYF
abundance: .; j_gene: TRBJ1-3; d_gene: .; v_gene: TRBV18; CDR3nt: TGTGCCAGCTCACCAGACGTCTACTCTGGAAACACCATATATTTT; CDR3aa: CASSPDVYSGNTIYF
abundance: .; j_gene: TRBJ1-2; d_gene: TRBD1; v_gene: TRBV7-9; CDR3nt: TGTGCCAGCAGCTTAAAGGGACAGGGGAATTTCTATGGCTACACCTTC; CDR3aa: CASSLKGQGNFYGYTF
abundance: once; j_gene: TRBJ2-1; d_gene: .; v_gene: TRBV27; CDR3nt: TGTGCCAGCAGTAGGCCTTCCTACAATGAGCAGTTCTTC; CDR3aa: CASSRPSYNEQFF
abundance: .; j_gene: TRBJ2-2; d_gene: .; v_gene: TRBV4-3; CDR3nt: TGCGCCAGCAGCCAATATGCAGGTGCCGGGGAGCTGTTTTTT; CDR3aa: CASSQYAGAGELFF
abundance: .; j_gene: TRBJ1-2; d_gene: TRBD1; v_gene: TRBV5-1; CDR3nt: TGCGCCAGCAGCTTTACCGGGACAGACCCTCCAGGGGACACCTTC; CDR3aa: CASSFTGTDPPGDTF
abundance: .; j_gene: TRBJ2-1; d_gene: TRBD2; v_gene: TRBV7-6; CDR3nt: TGTGCCAGCAGCTTAGACGGCGGGAGGGAAAATGAGCAGTTCTTC; CDR3aa: CASSLDGGRENEQFF
abundance: .; j_gene: TRBJ1-4; d_gene: .; v_gene: TRBV28; CDR3nt: TGTGCCAGCAGCACCGTCCTCAGTGAAAAACTGTTTTTT; CDR3aa: CASSTVLSEKLFF